Listed here are 5 T cell receptor beta chains from one sample, sequenced in a study of CD8 T cells in Susac syndrome. The RNA input was about 0.5 to 1 ug, and it was reverse transcribed with random hexamers. TCRdb reanalysed the immunoSEQ multiplex PCR reads using MiXCR and keeps one entry per CDR3 protein. Among under 200,000 distinct CDR3 sequences listed, about 93% were seen once. The sequenced sample consisted of CD4+ T cells from PBMCs. These receptors were taken from a human donor in good health.

The J gene is TRBJ2-5, the V gene TRBV9; 7 nucleotides line up with TRBD1. After removal of 4 bases from V and 1 base from J, the junction contained 4 bases not matched to a gene. Per germline, CDR1 SGDLS and CDR2 YYNGEE. There are 14 residues in the CDR3. The CDR3 loop is CASSTGQSQETQYF. The CDR3 region has the DNA TGTGCCAGCAGCACGGGACAGAGCCAAGAGACCCAGTACTTC.

The V gene is TRBV12-3 or TRBV12-4, the J gene TRBJ2-3; no firm D call. The CDR3 runs 15 residues. V gave up 7 bases and J gave up 0 bases, with 14 bases separating them. The CDR3 loop is CASTTAGLSTDTQYF. In DNA form, the CDR3 reads TGTGCCAGCACCACGGCAGGCCTGAGCACAGATACGCAGTATTTT.

The V and J genes are TRBV6-6 and TRBJ2-7, with 10 bases lining up with TRBD1. V trimming: 5 bases; J trimming: 2 bases; junction bases outside the gene matches: 6. Germline V gene data show CDR1 as MNHNY and CDR2 as SVGAGI (reference sequence). The CDR3 is 15 residues long. CDR3 bases: TGTGCCAGCAGTATAGGACAGGGGGTAACCTACGAGCAGTACTTC. It translates to CASSIGQGVTYEQYF.

The V call is TRBV20-1, the J call TRBJ2-7; D remains ambiguous. CDR1 DFQATT and CDR2 SNEGSKA come from the germline V gene (reference sequence). Trimming took 3 bases from V and 6 from J, leaving 6 bases between them. This CDR3 spans 10 amino acids. CDR3: CSARPREQYF. CDR3 DNA: TGCAGTGCTAGGCCCCGCGAGCAGTACTTC.

The V and J genes are TRBV18 and TRBJ2-1, with D perhaps TRBD1 or TRBD2 (5 bases each). Germline loops: CDR1 KGHSH, CDR2 LQKENI. V lost 3 bases to trimming and J lost 7 bases, with 10 bases between them. CDR3 size: 13 residues. The CDR3 DNA reads as TGTGCCAGCTCACCGGAGTGGGGGAATGAGCAGTTCTTC. This translates into CASSPEWGNEQFF.